The rows below give T cell receptor beta chains drawn from one sample of a study of beta chain features in type 1 diabetes. The protocol was immunoSEQ multiplex PCR, while the TCRdb copy is restricted to in-frame clones and leaves out a portion. Of 15,000 to 20,000 clones in the sample, 45% to 50% are singletons; the top ten hold around 0.45%. Material for sequencing was stem cell memory CD4+ T cells from blood. The receptors derive from a man aged 18 to 35 in good health. Both conserved end residues are trimmed from each CDR3. D genes are given only for firm matches.

cdr3_length d_call j_call v_call cdr3_aa
12 . TRBJ2-5 TRBV28 ASSSPLRRETQY
12 TRBD2 TRBJ2-3 TRBV7-9 ASMTGGVTDTQY
10 . TRBJ1-1 TRBV18 ASSPITGEAF
11 TRBD1 TRBJ2-7 TRBV7-9 ASSQQGPYEQY
16 . TRBJ1-2 TRBV28 ASSLPDSAFWFGDGYT
17 TRBD2 TRBJ2-3 TRBV5-1 ASSLVGLAGGLAGDTQY
12 . TRBJ2-2 TRBV30 AWSQGSITGELF
15 TRBD1 TRBJ2-6 TRBV10-3 AIRPGTALSGANVLT
13 TRBD2 TRBJ2-7 TRBV11-2 ASSFLGRNSYEQY
12 TRBD1 TRBJ2-1 TRBV14 ASSHGQGTNEQF
14 TRBD1 TRBJ2-5 TRBV18 ASSLQQGTNQETQY
13 . TRBJ2-4 TRBV7-9 ASTLGFGTQNIQY
17 TRBD2 TRBJ2-7 TRBV7-6 ASSLGKILAGDSSYEQY
13 TRBD1 TRBJ1-4 TRBV27 ASSTYRGRNEKLF
12 . TRBJ2-7 TRBV30 AWTGGNTYYEQY
10 . TRBJ2-7 TRBV7-2 ASSQQSYEQY
13 . TRBJ1-4 TRBV6-6 ASSYSRDIVEKLF
11 . TRBJ1-2 TRBV30 AWGANPGYGYT
13 TRBD2 TRBJ2-4 TRBV7-2 ASSSLAGGPSIQY
13 . TRBJ2-7 TRBV7-2 ASSLALGRGMEQY
16 TRBD2 TRBJ2-3 TRBV18 ASSPVTSGGSTSDTQY
13 . TRBJ2-6 TRBV4-1 ASSPLPSGANVLT
13 TRBD1 TRBJ1-4 TRBV5-6 ASNTPGQGHEKLF
13 TRBD1 TRBJ1-2 TRBV5-4 ASSWDRDPNYGYT
14 TRBD1 TRBJ2-3 TRBV2 ASSELRTGAVDTQY
17 TRBD1 TRBJ2-1 TRBV27 ASNNRDRGLGGRIREQF
12 TRBD1 TRBJ2-6 TRBV2 ASLQGSGANVLT
12 TRBD1 TRBJ1-4 TRBV28 ASSPGGEYEKLF
16 TRBD1 TRBJ2-7 TRBV28 ASSFQGTGYGKGYEQY
10 . TRBJ1-1 TRBV29-1 SAWTAATEAF
12 TRBD1 TRBJ2-3 TRBV5-1 ASSPDRGGDTQY
11 . TRBJ1-1 TRBV28 ASRTGGVTEAF
12 . TRBJ2-7 TRBV5-1 ASSLARGTSEQY
8 . TRBJ1-1 TRBV7-2 ASSSMTVV
14 . TRBJ1-4 TRBV5-1 ASSLLPQGSNEKLF
13 TRBD1 TRBJ1-4 TRBV2 ASRPLGQPNEKLF
11 . TRBJ2-5 TRBV7-9 ASSRQPQETQY
13 TRBD2 TRBJ2-1 TRBV7-3 ASSPGLAGVHEQF
15 TRBD2 TRBJ2-1 TRBV9 ASSVGLAGSLNNEQF
10 TRBD1 TRBJ2-7 TRBV6-5 ASRRQGYEQY
11 TRBD1 TRBJ2-5 TRBV11-2 ASSSDRKETQY
13 TRBD2 TRBJ2-1 TRBV6-6 ASSWPERESHEQF
13 TRBD1 TRBJ1-1 TRBV7-2 ASSLASGGHTEAF
13 TRBD1 TRBJ2-7 TRBV6-6 ASSYSLGQGAKQY